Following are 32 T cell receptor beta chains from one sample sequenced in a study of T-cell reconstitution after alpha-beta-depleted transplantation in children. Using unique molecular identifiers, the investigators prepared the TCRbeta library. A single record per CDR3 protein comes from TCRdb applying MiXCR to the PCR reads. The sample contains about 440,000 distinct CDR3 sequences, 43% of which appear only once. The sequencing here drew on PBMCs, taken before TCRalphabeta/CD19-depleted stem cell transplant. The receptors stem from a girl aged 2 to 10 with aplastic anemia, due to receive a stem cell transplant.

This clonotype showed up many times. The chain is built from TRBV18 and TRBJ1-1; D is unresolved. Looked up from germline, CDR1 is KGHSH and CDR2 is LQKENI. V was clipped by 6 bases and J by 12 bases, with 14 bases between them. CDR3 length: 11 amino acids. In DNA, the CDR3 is TGTGCCAGCTCCCAGACGGCGGTAACTTTCTTT. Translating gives CASSQTAVTFF.

CDR3 region: CASSSQAASYNEQFF. Written as DNA, the CDR3 is TGTGCCAGCAGCTCCCAAGCGGCCTCCTACAATGAGCAGTTCTTC. The chain joins TRBV6-1 to TRBJ2-1; maybe TRBD2 (5 bases). Trimming removed 6 bases from V and 0 bases from J, with 12 bases in between. CDR1 and CDR2 (germline): MNHNS, SASEGT. There are 15 residues in the CDR3.

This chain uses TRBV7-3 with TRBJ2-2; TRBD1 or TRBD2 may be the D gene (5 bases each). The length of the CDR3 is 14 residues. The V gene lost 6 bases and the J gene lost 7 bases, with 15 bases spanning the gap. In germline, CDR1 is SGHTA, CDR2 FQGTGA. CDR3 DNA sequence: TGTGCCAGCAGTCCCGGGACGGGTGACGGGGAGCTGTTTTTT. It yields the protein CASSPGTGDGELFF.

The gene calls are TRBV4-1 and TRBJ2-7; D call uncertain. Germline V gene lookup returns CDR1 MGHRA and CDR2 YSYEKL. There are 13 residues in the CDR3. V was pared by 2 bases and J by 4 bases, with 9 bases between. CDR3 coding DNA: TGCGCCAGCAGCCAAACCCCCCTTTACGAGCAGTACTTC. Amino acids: CASSQTPLYEQYF.

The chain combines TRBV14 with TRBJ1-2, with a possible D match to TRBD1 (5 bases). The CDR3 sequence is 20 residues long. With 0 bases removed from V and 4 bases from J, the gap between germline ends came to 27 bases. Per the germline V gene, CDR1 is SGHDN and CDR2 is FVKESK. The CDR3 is CASSQEKGRAQGSLIYGYTF. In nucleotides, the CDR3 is TGTGCCAGCAGCCAAGAGAAAGGCAGAGCGCAGGGCTCACTCATCTATGGCTACACCTTC.

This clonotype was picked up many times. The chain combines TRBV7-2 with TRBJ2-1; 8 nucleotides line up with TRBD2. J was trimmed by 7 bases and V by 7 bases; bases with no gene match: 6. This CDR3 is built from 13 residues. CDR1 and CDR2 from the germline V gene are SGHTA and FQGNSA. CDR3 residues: CASTQASGNEQFF. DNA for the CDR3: TGTGCCAGCACCCAGGCTAGCGGGAATGAGCAGTTCTTC.

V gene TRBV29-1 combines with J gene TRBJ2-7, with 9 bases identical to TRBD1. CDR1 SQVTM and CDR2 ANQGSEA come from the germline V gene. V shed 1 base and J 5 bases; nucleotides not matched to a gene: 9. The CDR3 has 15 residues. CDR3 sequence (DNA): TGCAGCGTTGAAGTGAGGGGACAGGGTGCCGACGAGCAGTACTTC. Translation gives CSVEVRGQGADEQYF.

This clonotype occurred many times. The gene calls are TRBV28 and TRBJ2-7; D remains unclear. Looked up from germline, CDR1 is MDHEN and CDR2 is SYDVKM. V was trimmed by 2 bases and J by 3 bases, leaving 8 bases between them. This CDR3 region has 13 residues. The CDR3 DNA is TGTGCCAGCAGTTTAGACCCATACTACGAGCAGTACTTC. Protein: CASSLDPYYEQYF. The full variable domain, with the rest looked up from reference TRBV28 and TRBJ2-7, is DVKVTQSSRYLVKRTGEKVFLECVQDMDHENMFWYRQDPGLGLRLIYFSYDVKMKEKGDIPEGYSVSREKKERFSLILESASTNQTSMYLCASSLDPYYEQYFGPGTRLTVT.

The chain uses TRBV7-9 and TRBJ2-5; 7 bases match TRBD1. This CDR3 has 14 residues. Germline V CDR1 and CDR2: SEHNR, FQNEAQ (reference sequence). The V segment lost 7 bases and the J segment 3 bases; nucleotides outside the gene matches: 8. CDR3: CASTTGTAKETQYF. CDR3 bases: TGTGCCAGCACGACCGGGACAGCCAAAGAGACCCAGTACTTC.

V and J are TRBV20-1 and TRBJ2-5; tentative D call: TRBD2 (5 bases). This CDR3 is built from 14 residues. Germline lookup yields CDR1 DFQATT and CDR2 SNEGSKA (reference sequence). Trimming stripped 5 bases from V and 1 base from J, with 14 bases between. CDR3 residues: CSAGSVGVQETQYF. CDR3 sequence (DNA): TGCAGTGCTGGGTCTGTGGGAGTCCAAGAGACCCAGTACTTC.

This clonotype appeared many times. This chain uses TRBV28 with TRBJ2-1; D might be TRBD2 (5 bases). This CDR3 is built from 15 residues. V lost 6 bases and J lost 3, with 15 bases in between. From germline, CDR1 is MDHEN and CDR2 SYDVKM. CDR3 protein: CASSSRVGSYNEQFF. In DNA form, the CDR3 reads TGTGCCAGCAGCTCGAGGGTGGGGAGCTACAATGAGCAGTTCTTC.

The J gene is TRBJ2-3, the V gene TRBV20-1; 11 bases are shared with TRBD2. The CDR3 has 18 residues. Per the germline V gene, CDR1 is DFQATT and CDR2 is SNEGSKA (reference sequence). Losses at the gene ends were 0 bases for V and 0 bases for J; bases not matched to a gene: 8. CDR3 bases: TGCAGTGCTAGAGATCTGGAGACTAGCGGGACTAGCACAGATACGCAGTATTTT. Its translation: CSARDLETSGTSTDTQYF.

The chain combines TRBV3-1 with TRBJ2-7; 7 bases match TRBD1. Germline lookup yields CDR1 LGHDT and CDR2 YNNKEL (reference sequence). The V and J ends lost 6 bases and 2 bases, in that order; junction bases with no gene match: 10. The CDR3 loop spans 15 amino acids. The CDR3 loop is CASSLYRDSAYEQYF. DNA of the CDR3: TGTGCCAGCAGTCTATACCGGGACAGCGCCTACGAGCAGTACTTC.

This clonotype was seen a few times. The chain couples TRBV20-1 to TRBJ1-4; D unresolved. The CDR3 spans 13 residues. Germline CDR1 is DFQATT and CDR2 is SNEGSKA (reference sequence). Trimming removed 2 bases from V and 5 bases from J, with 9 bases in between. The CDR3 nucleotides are TGCAGTGCTAGACCAGGAATCAATGAAAAACTGTTTTTT. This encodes CSARPGINEKLFF.

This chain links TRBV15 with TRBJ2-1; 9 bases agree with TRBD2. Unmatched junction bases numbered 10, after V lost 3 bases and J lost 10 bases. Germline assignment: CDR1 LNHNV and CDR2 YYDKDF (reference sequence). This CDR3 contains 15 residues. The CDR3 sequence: CATSSLLAGRSEQFF. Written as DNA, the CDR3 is TGTGCCACCAGCAGTCTTCTAGCGGGGAGATCCGAGCAGTTCTTC.

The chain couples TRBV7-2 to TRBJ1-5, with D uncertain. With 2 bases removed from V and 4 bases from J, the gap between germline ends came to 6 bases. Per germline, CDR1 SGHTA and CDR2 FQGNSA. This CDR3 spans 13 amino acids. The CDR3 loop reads CASSLWVNQPQHF. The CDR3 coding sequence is TGTGCCAGCAGCTTATGGGTTAATCAGCCCCAGCATTTT.

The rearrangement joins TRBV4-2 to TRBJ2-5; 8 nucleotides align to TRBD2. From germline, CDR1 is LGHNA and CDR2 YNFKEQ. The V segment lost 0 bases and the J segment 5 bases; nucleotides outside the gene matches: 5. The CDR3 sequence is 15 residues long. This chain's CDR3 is CASSQDRGGSETQYF. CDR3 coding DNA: TGTGCCAGCAGCCAAGATCGGGGGGGTAGCGAGACCCAGTACTTC.

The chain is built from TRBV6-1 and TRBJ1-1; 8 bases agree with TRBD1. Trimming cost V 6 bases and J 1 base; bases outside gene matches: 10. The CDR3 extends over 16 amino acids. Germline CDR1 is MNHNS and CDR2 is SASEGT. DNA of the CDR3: TGTGCCAGCAGCCCAGACAGGGGCGTTCCGAACACTGAAGCTTTCTTT. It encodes CASSPDRGVPNTEAFF.

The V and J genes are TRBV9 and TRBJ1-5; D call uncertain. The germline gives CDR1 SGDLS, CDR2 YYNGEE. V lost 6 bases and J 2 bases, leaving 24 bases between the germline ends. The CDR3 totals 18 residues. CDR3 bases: TGTGCCAGCACTGATTTGAGAGGTCGTAATCACGGCAATCAGCCCCAGCATTTT. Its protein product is CASTDLRGRNHGNQPQHF.

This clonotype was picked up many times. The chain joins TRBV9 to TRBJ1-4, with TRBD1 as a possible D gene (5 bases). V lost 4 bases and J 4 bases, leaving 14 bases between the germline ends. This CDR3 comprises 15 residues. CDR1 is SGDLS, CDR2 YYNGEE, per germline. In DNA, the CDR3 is TGTGCCAGCAGCCCCTCAACGGGGCTTAATGAAAAACTGTTTTTT. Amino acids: CASSPSTGLNEKLFF. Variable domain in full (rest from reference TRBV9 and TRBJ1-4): DSGVTQTPKHLITATGQRVTLRCSPRSGDLSVYWYQQSLDQGLQFLIQYYNGEERAKGNILERFSAQQFPDLHSELNLSSLELGDSALYFCASSPSTGLNEKLFFGSGTQLSVL.

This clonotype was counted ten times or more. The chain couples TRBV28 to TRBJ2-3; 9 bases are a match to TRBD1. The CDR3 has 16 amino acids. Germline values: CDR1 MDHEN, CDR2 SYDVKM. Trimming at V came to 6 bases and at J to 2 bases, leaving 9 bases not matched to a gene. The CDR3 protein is CASRHPGQGATDTQYF. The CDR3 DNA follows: TGTGCCAGCAGACATCCGGGACAGGGCGCCACAGATACGCAGTATTTT.

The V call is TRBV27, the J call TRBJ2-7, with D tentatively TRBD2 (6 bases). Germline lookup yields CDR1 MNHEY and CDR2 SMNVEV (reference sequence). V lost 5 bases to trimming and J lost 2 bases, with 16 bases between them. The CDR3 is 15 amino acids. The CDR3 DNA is TGTGCCAGCAGTCCAACCGGGACTCTGGCCTACGAGCAGTACTTC. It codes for CASSPTGTLAYEQYF.

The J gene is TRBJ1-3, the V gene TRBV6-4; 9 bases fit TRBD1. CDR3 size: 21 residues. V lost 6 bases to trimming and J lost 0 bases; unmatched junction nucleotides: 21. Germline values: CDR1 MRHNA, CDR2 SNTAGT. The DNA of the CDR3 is TGTGCCAGCAGCCCATGGGCCTCCGGGACAGGGTACAAGAGCTCTGGAAACACCATATATTTT. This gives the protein CASSPWASGTGYKSSGNTIYF.

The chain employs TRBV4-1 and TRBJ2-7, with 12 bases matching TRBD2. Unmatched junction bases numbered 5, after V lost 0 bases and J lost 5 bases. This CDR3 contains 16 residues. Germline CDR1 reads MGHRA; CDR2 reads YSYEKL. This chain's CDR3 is CASSQERLAGDHEQYF. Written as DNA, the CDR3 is TGCGCCAGCAGCCAAGAGAGACTAGCGGGAGACCACGAGCAGTACTTC.

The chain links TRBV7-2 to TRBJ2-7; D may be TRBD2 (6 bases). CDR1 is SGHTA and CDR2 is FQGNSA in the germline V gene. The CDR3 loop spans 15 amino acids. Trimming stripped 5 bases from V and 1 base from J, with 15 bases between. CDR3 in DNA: TGTGCCAGCAGCCGGGCCGGGGGTGGGTCCTACGAGCAGTACTTC. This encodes CASSRAGGGSYEQYF.

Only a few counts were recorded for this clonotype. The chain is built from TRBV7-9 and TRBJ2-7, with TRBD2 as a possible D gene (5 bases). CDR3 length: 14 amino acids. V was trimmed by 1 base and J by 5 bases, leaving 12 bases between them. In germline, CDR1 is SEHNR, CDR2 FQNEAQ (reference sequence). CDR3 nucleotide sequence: TGTGCCAGCAGCTTAGATTGGGCCGGGAACGAGCAGTACTTC. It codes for CASSLDWAGNEQYF.

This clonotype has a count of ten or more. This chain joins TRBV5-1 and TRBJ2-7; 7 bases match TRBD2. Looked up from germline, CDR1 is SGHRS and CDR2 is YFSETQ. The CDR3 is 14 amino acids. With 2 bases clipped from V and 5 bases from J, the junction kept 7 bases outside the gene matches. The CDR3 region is CASSFGGEGNEQYF. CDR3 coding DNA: TGCGCCAGCAGCTTTGGCGGGGAGGGGAACGAGCAGTACTTC.

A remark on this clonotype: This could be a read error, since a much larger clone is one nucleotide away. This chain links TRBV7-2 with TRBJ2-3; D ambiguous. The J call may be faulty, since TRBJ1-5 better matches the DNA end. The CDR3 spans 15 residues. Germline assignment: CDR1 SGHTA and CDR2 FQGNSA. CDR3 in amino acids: CASSFMGDTADTQHF. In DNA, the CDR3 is TGTGCCAGCAGCTTTATGGGAGACACCGCAGATACGCAGCATTTT.

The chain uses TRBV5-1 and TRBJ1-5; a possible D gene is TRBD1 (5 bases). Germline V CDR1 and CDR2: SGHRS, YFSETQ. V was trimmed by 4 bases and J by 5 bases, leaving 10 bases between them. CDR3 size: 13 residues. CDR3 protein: CASSAGGDQPQHF. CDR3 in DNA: TGCGCCAGCAGCGCTGGGGGGGATCAGCCCCAGCATTTT.

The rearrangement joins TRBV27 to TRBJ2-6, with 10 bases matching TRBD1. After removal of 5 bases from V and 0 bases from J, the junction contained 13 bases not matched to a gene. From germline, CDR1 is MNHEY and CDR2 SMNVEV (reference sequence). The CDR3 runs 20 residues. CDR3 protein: CASSPLMWTGGHSGANVLTF. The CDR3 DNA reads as TGTGCCAGCAGTCCACTTATGTGGACAGGGGGTCACTCTGGGGCCAACGTCCTGACTTTC. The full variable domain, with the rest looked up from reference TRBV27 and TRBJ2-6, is EAQVTQNPRYLITVTGKKLTVTCSQNMNHEYMSWYRQDPGLGLRQIYYSMNVEVTDKGDVPEGYKVSRKEKRNFPLILESPSPNQTSLYFCASSPLMWTGGHSGANVLTFGAGSRLTVL.

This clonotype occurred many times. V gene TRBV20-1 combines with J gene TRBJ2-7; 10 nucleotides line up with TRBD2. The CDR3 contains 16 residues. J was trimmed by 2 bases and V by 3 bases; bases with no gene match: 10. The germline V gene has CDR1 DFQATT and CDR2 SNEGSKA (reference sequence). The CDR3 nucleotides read TGCAGTGCTAGGGCCCCCGGGACTAGCGTAACCTACGAGCAGTACTTC. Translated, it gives CSARAPGTSVTYEQYF.

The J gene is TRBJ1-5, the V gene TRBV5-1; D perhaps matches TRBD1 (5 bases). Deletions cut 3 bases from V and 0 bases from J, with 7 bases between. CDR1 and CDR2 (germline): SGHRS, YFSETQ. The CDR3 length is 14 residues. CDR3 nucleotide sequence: TGCGCCAGCAGCTCGGGGGATAGCAATCAGCCCCAGCATTTT. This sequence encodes CASSSGDSNQPQHF. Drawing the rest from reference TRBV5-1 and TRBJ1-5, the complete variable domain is KAGVTQTPRYLIKTRGQQVTLSCSPISGHRSVSWYQQTPGQGLQFLFEYFSETQRNKGNFPGRFSGRQFSNSRSEMNVSTLELGDSALYLCASSSGDSNQPQHFGDGTRLSIL.